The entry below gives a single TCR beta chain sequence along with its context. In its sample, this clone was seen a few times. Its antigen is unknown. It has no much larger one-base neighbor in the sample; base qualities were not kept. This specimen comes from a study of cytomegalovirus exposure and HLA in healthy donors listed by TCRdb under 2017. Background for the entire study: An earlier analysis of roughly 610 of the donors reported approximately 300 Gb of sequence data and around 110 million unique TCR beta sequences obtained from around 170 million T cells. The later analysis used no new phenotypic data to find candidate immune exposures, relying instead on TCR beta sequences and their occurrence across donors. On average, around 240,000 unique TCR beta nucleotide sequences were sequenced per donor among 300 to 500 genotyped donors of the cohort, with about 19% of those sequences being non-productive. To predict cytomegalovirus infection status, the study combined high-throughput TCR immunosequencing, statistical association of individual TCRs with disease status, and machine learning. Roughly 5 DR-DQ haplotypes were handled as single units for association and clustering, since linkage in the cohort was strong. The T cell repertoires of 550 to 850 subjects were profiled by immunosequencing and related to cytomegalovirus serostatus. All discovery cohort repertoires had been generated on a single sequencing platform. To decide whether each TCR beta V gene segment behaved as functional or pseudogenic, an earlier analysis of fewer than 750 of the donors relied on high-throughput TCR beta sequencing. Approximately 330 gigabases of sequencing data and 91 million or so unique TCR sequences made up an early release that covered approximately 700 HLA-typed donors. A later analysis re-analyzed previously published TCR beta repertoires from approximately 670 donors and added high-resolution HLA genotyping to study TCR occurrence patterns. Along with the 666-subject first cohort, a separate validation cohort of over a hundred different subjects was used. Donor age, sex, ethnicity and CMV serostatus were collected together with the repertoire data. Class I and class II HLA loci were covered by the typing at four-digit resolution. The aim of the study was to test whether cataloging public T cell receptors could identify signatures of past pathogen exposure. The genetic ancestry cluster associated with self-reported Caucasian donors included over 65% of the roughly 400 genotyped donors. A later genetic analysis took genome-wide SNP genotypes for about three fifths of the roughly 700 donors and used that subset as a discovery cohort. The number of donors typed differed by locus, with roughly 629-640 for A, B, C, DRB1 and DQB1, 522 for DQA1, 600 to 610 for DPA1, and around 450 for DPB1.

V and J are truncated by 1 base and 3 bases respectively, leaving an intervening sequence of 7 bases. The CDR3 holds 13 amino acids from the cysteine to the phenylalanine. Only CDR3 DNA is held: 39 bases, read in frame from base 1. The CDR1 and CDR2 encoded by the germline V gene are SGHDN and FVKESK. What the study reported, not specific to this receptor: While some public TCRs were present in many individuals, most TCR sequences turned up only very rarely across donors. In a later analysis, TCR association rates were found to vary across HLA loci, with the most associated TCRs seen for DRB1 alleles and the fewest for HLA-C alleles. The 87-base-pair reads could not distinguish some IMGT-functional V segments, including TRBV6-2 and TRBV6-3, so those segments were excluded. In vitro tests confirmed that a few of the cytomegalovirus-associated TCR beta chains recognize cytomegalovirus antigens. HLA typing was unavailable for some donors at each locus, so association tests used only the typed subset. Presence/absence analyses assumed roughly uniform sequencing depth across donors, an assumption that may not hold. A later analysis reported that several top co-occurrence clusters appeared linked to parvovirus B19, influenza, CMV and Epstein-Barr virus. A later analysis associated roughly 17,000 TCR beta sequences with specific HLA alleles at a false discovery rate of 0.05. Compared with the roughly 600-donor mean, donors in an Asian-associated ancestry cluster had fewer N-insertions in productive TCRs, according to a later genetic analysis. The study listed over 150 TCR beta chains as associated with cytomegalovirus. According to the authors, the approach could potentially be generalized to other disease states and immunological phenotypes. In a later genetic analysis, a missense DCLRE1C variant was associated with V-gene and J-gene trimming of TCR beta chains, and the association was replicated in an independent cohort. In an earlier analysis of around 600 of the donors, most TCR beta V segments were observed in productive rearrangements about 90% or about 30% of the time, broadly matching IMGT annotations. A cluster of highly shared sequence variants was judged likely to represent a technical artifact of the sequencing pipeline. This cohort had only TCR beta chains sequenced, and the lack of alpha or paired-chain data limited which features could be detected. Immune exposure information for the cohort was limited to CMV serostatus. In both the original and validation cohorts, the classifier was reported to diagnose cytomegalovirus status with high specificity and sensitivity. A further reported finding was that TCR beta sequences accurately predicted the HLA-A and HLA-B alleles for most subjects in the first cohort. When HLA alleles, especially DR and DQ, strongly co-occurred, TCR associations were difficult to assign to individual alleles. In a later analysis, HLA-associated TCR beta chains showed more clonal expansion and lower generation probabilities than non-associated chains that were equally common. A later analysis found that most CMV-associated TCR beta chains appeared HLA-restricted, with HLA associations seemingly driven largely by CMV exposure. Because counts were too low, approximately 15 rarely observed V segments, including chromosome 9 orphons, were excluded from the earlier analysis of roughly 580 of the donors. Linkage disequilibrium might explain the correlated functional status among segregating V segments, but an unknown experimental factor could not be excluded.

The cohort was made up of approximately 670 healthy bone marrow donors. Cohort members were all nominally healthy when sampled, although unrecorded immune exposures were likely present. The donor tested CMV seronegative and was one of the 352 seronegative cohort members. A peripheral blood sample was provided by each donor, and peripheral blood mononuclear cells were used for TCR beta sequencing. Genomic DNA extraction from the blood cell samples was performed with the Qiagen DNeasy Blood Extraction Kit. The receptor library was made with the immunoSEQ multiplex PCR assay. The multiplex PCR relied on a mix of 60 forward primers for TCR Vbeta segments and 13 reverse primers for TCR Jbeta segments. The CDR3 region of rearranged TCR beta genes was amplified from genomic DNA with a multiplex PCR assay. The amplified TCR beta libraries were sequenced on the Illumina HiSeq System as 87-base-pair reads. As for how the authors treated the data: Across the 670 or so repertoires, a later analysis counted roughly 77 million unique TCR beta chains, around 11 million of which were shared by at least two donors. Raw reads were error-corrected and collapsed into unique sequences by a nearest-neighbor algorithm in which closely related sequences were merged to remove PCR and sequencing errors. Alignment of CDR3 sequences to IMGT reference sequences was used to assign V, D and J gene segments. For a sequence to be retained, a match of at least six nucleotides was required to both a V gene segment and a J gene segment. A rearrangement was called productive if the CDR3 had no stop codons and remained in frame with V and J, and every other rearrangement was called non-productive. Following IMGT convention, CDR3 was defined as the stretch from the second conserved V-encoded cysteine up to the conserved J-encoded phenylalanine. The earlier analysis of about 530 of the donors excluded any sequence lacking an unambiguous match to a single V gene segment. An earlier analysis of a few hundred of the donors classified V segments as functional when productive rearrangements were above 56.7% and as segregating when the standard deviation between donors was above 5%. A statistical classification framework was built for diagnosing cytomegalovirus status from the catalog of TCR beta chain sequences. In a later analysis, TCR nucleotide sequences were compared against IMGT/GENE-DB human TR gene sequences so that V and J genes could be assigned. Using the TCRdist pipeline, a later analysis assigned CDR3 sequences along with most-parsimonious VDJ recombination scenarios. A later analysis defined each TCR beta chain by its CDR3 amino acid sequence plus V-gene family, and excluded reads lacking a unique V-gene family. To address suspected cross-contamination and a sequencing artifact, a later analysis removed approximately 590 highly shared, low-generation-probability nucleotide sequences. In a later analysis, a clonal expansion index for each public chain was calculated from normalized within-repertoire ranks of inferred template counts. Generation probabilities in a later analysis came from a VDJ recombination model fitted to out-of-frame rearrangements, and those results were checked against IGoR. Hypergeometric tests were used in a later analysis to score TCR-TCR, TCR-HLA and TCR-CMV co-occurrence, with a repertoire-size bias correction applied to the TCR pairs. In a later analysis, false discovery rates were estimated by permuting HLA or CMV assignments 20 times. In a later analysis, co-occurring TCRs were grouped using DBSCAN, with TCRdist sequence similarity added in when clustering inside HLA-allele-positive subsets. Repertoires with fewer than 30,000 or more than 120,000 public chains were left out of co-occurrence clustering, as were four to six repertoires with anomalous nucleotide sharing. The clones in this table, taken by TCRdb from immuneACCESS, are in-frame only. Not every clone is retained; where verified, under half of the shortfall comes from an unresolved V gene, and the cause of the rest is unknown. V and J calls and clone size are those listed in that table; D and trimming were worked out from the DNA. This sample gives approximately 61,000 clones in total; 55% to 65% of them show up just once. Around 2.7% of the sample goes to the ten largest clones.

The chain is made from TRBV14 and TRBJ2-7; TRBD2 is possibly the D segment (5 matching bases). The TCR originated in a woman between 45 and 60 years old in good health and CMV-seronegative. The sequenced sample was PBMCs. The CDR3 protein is CASSQGTGYEQYF. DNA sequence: TGTGCCAGCAGCCAAGGGACTGGCTACGAGCAGTACTTC.